The TCR beta chain under discussion was sequenced for a study of tumor-infiltrating lymphocytes in primary liver carcinoma. From 450 to 550 ng total RNA, TCR beta cDNA was generated with a primer in the constant region. What produced the TCR beta libraries was three nested multiplex PCR rounds using slightly modified ARM-PCR. Two initial PCR rounds of around 9 cycles each paired TRBV1-TRBV30 forward primers with a C-beta reverse primer. TCRdb redid the calling of the multiplex PCR reads with MiXCR, one entry per CDR3 protein. The table shows more than 55,000 distinct CDR3 sequences, with around 64% occurring only once. RNA and DNA were co-extracted from around 20-30 mg of unsorted bulk tissue. The CDR3 length is 16 residues. With V trimmed by 2 bases and J by 6 bases, 10 bases remained unmatched. The germline V gene has CDR1 SGHDT and CDR2 YYEEEE.

This receptor was obtained from a man aged 40-50 years with primary liver carcinoma and hepatitis B virus infection. The rearrangement links TRBV5-6 to TRBJ2-2; 7 nucleotides line up with TRBD2. Sequencing input: liver tumor tissue from sampling region 2. Subset here: tumor region T2, inferior pole. Here the CDR3 reads CASSFGRERVAGELFF. CDR3 nucleotides: TGTGCCAGCAGCTTCGGGCGGGAGAGAGTGGCCGGGGAGCTGTTTTTT.